The present entry profiles one TCR beta chain with its context. The source of the sample is a study of blood T cell repertoires in COVID-19. Study-level background: From T cells, B-cell-depleted T cells, or PBMCs came the material, which was cDNA or gDNA.

Study processing details: Amplification with reference gene primers provided the estimates of nucleated cell counts. Some clones are missing from TCRdb's copy, which holds only in-frame ones; the method was immunoSEQ multiplex PCR. That table gives V, J and clone size, and the DNA gave D and trimming. This table has around 230,000 clones, 86% appearing once. The CDR3 consists of 16 residues. Deletions cut 7 bases from V and 6 bases from J, with 22 bases between. The germline V gene encodes CDR1 LGHDT and CDR2 YNNKEL (reference sequence). Sequenced: peripheral blood. The V gene is TRBV3-1 (or the pseudogene TRBV3-2), the J gene TRBJ2-1; D is possibly TRBD2 (7 bases). This receptor was identified in a man in his thirties or forties who had recovered from COVID-19. CDR3 region: CASTLQPGGQANEQFF. DNA of the CDR3: TGTGCCAGCACCCTACAGCCCGGGGGGCAGGCCAATGAGCAGTTCTTC.